This T cell receptor beta chain was documented in a study of CD8+CD57+ T cells in acquired aplastic anemia. The wider study: Sorted CD4+ and CD8+ cells yielded approximately 3.4 ug of DNA on average.

Germline V gene lookup returns CDR1 SQVTM and CDR2 ANQGSEA. CDR3 length: 12 residues. V was shortened by 7 bases and J by 2 bases, with 11 bases between the two germline ends. Patients chosen for sequencing had shown CD8+CD57+ cell expansion by flow cytometry. Among the patients, all had severe acquired aplastic anemia. At blood sampling, none of the patients had yet received therapy. A remark on this clonotype: Antigen: not known.

Whole-study results and caveats: There were twenty-nine CD8+ CDR3 sequences that occurred in both patients and controls.

Profiling that covered TCR beta VDJ and CDR3 relied on genomic DNA as its template. TCRdb reprocessed the reads with MiXCR, giving one entry per CDR3 protein. Of 120,000 or so distinct CDR3 sequences in the sample, over 30% were seen once. The sequenced sample was sorted CD4+, CD8+, or CD8+CD57+ T cells (not recorded which) from PBMCs. The receptor was isolated from a human donor with aplastic anemia. The chain employs TRBV29-1 and TRBJ2-5; maybe TRBD2 (5 bases). The CDR3 reads CSGGGRQETQYF. The CDR3 DNA reads TGCAGCGGTGGAGGCAGACAAGAGACCCAGTACTTC.